This paragraph reports one T cell receptor beta chain. Its matching antigen is unknown. CDR1 is MGHRA, CDR2 YSYEKL, per germline. The length of the CDR3 is 15 residues. The V end was cut by 1 base, the J end by 0 bases, with 10 bases between. This entry comes from a study of T cell responses to AZD1222 COVID-19 vaccine. For the study at large: Some second doses came at about 4 weeks and others at about 12 weeks; these were pooled. Whole-study findings and limits: Nearly half of spike-specific TCRs reportedly target variant regions that are unmutated in the B.1.351 and B.1.1.7 variants. Donors were largely white British and mainly female; clonal diversity was possibly underestimated. CD4 TCRs covered the whole spike, strongest at regions 160-218 and 743-854.

Some clones are missing from TCRdb's copy, which holds only in-frame ones; the method was immunoSEQ multiplex PCR. The sample holds about 150,000 clones, 94% seen once. J is TRBJ2-7 and V is TRBV4-1; possible D gene TRBD1, 5 bases. This receptor was identified in an adult in good health. Source: peripheral blood, taken on day 0 of AZD1222 vaccination. The CDR3 DNA sequence: TGCGCCAGCAGCCAAGTGCAGGGTCCCTCCTACGAGCAGTACGTC. Translated, it gives CASSQVQGPSYEQYV.